This T cell receptor (beta chain) was obtained from a study of cytomegalovirus exposure and HLA in healthy donors. Concerning this clone: Its antigen is undetermined. The sample contains more than one DNA sequence encoding this CDR3.

Study observations and caveats: The listing of some 170 TCR beta chains classed them as cytomegalovirus-associated. Later genetic work tied a missense DCLRE1C variant to beta-chain V and J trimming.

Germline-derived CDR1 and CDR2 are GTSNPN and SVGIG (reference sequence). CDR3 length equals 13 residues. J lost 4 bases, V lost 0 bases, and 1 base had no gene match. The PCR ran on 60 Vbeta and 13 Jbeta primers. TCRdb keeps only in-frame clones here, not all; method: immunoSEQ multiplex PCR. The ten most abundant clones cover 6.5% of a sample with under 200,000 clones. Sequenced material: PBMCs. The chain carries TRBV30 and TRBJ2-5, with 8 positions matching TRBD1. The receptor comes from a man younger than 45 in good health and CMV-seronegative. The CDR3 sequence is CAWSVGQGETQYF. The CDR3, as DNA: TGTGCCTGGAGTGTCGGACAGGGAGAGACCCAGTACTTC.